The TCR beta chain described here comes from a study of blood T cell repertoires in COVID-19. Germline CDR1 MNHEY, CDR2 SVGAGI. The ends were cut back, 0 bases at V and 4 bases at J, with 15 bases in the middle. The CDR3 is made up of 16 amino acids. Clones were sequenced by immunoSEQ multiplex PCR, and TCRdb holds only the in-frame ones, with some missing. The sample records under 400,000 clones, around 87% being singletons. The specimen was PBMCs or T cells enriched from blood (not recorded which). This TCR derives from a man aged 35 to 55 in a cohort exposed to, infected with or recovered from COVID-19 (not recorded which). The chain joins TRBV6-5 to TRBJ1-2; TRBD1 is a possible D gene (5 bases). Here the CDR3 DNA reads TGTGCCAGCAGTTACTCGGGTGGGGGGAGTAGCTATGGCTACACCTTC. Protein sequence: CASSYSGGGSSYGYTF.